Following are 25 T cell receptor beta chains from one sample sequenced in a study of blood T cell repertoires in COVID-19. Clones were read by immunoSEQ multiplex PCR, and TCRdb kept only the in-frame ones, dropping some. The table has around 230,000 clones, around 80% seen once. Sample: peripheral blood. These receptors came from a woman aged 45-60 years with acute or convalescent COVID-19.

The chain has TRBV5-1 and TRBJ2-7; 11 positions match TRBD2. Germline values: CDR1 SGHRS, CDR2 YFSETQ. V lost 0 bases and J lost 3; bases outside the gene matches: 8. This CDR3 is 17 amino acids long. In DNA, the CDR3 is TGCGCCAGCAGCTTGGGGGCTATGACTAGCGGGATCTACGAGCAGTACTTC. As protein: CASSLGAMTSGIYEQYF.

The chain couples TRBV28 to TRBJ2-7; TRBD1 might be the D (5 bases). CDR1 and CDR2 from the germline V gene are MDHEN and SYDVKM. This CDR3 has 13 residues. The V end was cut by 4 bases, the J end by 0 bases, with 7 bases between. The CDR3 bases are TGTGCCAGCAGTTACGGACACTCCTACGAGCAGTACTTC. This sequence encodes CASSYGHSYEQYF.

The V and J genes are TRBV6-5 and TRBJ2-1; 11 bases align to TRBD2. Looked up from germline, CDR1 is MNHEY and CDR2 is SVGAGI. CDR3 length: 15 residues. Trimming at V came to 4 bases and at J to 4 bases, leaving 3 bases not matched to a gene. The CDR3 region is CASSSLAGAYNEQFF. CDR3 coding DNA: TGTGCCAGCAGTTCACTAGCGGGAGCTTACAATGAGCAGTTCTTC.

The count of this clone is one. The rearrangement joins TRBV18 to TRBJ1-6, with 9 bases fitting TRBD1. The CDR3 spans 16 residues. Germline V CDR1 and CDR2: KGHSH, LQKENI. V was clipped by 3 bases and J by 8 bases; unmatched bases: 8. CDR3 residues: CASSPDRDRDDSPLHF. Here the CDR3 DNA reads TGTGCCAGCTCACCGGACCGGGACAGGGATGATTCACCCCTCCACTTT.

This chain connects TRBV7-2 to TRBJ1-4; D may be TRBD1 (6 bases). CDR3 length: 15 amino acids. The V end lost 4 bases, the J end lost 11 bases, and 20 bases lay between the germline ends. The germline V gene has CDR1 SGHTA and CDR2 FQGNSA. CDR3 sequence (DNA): TGTGCCAGCAGCTCTAGTTATGGGGGCGGTGAGAAACTGTTTTTT. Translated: CASSSSYGGGEKLFF.

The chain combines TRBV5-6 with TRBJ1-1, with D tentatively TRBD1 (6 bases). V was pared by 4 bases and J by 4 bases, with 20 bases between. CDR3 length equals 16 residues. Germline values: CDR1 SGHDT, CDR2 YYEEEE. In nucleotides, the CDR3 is TGTGCCAGCAGCGCATCAGGGGTTTACCCACCCACTGAAGCTTTCTTT. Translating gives CASSASGVYPPTEAFF.

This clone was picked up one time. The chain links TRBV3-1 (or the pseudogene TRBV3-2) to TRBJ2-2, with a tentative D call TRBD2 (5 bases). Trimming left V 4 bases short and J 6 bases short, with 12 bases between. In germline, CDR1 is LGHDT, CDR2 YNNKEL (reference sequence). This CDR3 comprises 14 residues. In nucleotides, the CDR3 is TGTGCCAGCAGCCCTGGACTTAGCCCCGGGGAGCTGTTTTTT. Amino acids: CASSPGLSPGELFF.

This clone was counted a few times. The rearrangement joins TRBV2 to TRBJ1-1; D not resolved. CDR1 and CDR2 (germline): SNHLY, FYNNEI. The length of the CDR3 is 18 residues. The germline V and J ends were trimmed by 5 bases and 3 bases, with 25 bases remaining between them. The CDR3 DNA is TGTGCCAGCAGTTGGGTTTCGAGACCCCTTGGCGGCGACACTGAAGCTTTCTTT. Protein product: CASSWVSRPLGGDTEAFF.

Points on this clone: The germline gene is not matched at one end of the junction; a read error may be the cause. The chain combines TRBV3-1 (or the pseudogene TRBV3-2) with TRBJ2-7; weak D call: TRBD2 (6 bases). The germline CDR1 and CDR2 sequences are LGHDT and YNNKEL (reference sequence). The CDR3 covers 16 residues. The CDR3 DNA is TGTGCCAGCAGCCCCCCGACTAGTCTGGGCTCCCACGAGCAGTACTTC. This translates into CASSPPTSLGSHEQYF.

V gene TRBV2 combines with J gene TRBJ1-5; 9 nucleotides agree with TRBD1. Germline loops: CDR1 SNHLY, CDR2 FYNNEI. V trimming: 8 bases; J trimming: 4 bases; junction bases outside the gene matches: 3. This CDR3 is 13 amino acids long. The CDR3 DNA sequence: TGTGCCAGCCTTGGACAGGGGAATCAGCCCCAGCATTTT. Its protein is CASLGQGNQPQHF.

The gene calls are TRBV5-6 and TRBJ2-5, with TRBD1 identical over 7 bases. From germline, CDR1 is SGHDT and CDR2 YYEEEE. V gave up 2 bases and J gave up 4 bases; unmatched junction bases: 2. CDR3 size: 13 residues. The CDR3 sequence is CASSFYRGETQYF. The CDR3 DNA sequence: TGTGCCAGCAGCTTTTACAGGGGAGAGACCCAGTACTTC.

CDR3 in DNA: TGTGCCAGCAGTTACTCCCGCCCCGGGACAACAGGAAACTATGGCTACACCTTC. This codes for CASSYSRPGTTGNYGYTF. This chain joins TRBV6-2 or TRBV6-3 and TRBJ1-2, with D maybe TRBD1 (6 bases). The V gene lost 0 bases and the J gene lost 2 bases, with 19 bases spanning the gap. The CDR3 spans 18 residues. Germline V CDR1 and CDR2: MNHEY, SVGEGT.

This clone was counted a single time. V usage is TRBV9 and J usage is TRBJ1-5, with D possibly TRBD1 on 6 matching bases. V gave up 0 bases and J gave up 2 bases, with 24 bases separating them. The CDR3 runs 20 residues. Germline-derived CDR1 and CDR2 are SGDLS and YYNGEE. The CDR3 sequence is CASSVAQGQGQIRGNQPQHF. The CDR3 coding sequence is TGTGCCAGCAGCGTAGCTCAGGGGCAGGGCCAAATTCGGGGCAATCAGCCCCAGCATTTT.

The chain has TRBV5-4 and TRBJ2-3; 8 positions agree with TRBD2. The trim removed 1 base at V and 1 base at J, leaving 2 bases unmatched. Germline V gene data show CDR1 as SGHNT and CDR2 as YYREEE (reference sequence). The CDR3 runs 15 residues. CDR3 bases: TGTGCCAGCAGCTTGCGGGAGGGCGGCACAGATACGCAGTATTTT. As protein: CASSLREGGTDTQYF.

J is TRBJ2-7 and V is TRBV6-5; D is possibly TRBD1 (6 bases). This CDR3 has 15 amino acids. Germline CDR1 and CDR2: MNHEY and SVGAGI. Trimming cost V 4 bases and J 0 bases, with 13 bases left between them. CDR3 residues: CASSSGQPPSYEQYF. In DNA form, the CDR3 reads TGTGCCAGCAGTTCCGGACAGCCCCCCTCCTACGAGCAGTACTTC.

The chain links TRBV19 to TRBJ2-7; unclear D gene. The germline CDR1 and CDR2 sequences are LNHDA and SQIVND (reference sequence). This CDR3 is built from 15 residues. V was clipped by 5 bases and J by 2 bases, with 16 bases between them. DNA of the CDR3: TGTGCCAGTAGTTTCCGACACGCATCCGCCTACGAGCAGTACTTC. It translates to CASSFRHASAYEQYF.

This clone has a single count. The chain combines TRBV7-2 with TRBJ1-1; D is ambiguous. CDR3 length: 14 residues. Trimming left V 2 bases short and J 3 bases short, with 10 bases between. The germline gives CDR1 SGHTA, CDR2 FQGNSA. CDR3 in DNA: TGTGCCAGCAGCTTACGGGTGCGGGACACTGAAGCTTTCTTT. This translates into CASSLRVRDTEAFF.

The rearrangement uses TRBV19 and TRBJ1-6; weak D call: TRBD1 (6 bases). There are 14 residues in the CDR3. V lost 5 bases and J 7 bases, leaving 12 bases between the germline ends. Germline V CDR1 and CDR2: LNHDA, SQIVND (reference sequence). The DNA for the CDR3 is TGTGCCAGTAGTCAGGACAGCCCCAATTCACCCCTCCACTTT. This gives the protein CASSQDSPNSPLHF.

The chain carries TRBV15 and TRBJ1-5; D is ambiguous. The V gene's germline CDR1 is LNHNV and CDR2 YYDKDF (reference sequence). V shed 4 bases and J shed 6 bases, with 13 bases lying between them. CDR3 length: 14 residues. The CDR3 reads CATSTRSRPQPQHF. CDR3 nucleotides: TGTGCCACCAGCACCCGGTCTCGCCCTCAGCCCCAGCATTTT.

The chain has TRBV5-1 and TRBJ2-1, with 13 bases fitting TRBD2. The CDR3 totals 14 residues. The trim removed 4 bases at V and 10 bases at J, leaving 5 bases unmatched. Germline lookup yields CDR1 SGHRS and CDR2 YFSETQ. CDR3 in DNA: TGCGCCAGCAGCGCAGGACTAGCGGGAGACGAGCAGTTCTTC. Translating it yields CASSAGLAGDEQFF.

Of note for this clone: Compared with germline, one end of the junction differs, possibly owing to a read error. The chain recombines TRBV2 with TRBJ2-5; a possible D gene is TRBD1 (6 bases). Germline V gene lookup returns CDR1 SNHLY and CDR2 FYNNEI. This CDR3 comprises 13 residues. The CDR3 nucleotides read TGTGTCAGCAGGAGAAGTACAGGGGAGACCCAGTACTTC. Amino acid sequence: CVSRRSTGETQYF.

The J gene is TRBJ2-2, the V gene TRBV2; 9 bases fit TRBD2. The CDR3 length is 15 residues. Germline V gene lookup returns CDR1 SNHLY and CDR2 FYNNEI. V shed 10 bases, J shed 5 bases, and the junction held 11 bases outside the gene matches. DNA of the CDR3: TGTGCCACCGCTGCGGGTAGCGGGAGAACCGGGGAGCTGTTTTTT. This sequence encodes CATAAGSGRTGELFF. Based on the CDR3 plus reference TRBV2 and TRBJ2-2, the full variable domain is EPEVTQTPSHQVTQMGQEVILRCVPISNHLYFYWYRQILGQKVEFLVSFYNNEISEKSEIFDDQFSVERPDGSNFTLKIRSTKLEDSAMYFCATAAGSGRTGELFFGEGSRLTVL.

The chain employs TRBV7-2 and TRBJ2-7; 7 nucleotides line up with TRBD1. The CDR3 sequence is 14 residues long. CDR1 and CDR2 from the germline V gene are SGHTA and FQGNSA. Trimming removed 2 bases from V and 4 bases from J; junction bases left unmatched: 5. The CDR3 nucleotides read TGTGCCAGCAGCTTACCAGGGGGTCGGTACGAGCAGTACTTC. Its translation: CASSLPGGRYEQYF.

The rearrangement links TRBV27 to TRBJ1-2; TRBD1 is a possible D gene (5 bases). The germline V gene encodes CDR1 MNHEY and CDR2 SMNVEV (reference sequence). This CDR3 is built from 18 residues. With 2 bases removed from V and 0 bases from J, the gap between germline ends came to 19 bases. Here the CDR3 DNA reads TGTGCCAGCAGTTTAACTTTGGACATCCGCGGGGCTAACTATGGCTACACCTTC. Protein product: CASSLTLDIRGANYGYTF.

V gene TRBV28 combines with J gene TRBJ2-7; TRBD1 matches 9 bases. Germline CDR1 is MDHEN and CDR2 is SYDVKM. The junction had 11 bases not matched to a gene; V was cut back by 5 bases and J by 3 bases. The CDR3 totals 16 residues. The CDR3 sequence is CASSPVAGTGYYEQYF. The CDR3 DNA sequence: TGTGCCAGCAGTCCTGTGGCCGGGACAGGGTACTACGAGCAGTACTTC.